This record covers a single T cell receptor beta chain. Its antigen is unknown. In the PCR, 60 Vbeta and 13 Jbeta primers were used. Libraries were prepared by immunoSEQ multiplex PCR; TCRdb keeps only in-frame clonotypes and omits some of them. This sample yields about 70,000 clones, of which 74% are seen a single time; 11% belongs to the top ten. Nominally healthy donors were sampled, though unrecorded immune exposures were likely. This sample was included in a study of cytomegalovirus exposure and HLA in healthy donors. Germline-derived CDR1 and CDR2 are KGHSH and LQKENI. The length of the CDR3 is 12 residues. Trimming cost V 6 bases and J 5 bases, with 11 bases left between them. Study-level points and caveats: There were reportedly fewer N-insertions in an Asian-associated ancestry cluster than the roughly 680-donor mean, in a later analysis.

The rearrangement links TRBV18 to TRBJ2-7; D remains ambiguous. The sequence was collected from a woman aged 55 to 70 in good health and CMV-seropositive. The sequencing input was PBMCs. Here the CDR3 reads CASSPAGDEQYF. The CDR3 coding sequence is TGTGCCAGCTCCCCAGCAGGCGACGAGCAGTACTTC.